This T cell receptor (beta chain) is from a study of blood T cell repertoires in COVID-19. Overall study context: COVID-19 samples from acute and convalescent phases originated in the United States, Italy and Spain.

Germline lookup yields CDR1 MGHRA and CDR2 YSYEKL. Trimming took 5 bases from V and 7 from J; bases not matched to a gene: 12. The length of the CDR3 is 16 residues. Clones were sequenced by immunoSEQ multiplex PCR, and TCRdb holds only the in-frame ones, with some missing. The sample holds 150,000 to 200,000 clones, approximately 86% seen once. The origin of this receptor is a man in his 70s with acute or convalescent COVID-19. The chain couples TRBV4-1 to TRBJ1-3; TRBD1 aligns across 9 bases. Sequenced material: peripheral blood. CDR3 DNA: TGCGCCAGCAGCATAGTCCCGGGACAGGGAATCAACACCATATATTTT. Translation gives CASSIVPGQGINTIYF.